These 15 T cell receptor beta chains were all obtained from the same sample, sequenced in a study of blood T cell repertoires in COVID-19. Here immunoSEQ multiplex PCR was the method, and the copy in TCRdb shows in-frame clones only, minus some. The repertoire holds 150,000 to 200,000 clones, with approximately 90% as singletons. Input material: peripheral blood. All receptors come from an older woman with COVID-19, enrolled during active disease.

Here the CDR3 DNA reads TGTGCCAGCTCCGGGTCCGGGACAGACCGGGAGCAGTACTTC. Encoded protein: CASSGSGTDREQYF. The gene calls are TRBV18 and TRBJ2-7, with 7 bases lining up with TRBD1. Per germline, CDR1 KGHSH and CDR2 LQKENI. The CDR3 has 14 residues. The J segment lost 7 bases and the V segment lost 6 bases, leaving 12 bases of the junction unmatched.

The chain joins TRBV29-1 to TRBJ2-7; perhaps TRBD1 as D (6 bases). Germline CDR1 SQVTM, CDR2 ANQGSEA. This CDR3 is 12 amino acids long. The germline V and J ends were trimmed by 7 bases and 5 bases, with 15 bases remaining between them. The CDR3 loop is CSGAGGDNEQYF. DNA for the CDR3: TGCAGCGGGGCCGGTGGGGACAACGAGCAGTACTTC.

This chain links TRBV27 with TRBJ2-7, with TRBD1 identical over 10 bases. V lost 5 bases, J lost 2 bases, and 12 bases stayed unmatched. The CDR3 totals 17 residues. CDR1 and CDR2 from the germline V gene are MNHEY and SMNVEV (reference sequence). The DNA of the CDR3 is TGTGCCAGCAGTCCAATCAAGACAGGGGGCCTGGCCTACGAGCAGTACTTC. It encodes CASSPIKTGGLAYEQYF.

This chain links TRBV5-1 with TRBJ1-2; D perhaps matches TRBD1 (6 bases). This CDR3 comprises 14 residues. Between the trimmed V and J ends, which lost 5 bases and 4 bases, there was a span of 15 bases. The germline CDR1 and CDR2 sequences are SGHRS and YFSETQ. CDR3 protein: CASRLSDRPYGYTF. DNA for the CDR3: TGCGCCAGCAGACTGTCGGACAGACCCTATGGCTACACCTTC.

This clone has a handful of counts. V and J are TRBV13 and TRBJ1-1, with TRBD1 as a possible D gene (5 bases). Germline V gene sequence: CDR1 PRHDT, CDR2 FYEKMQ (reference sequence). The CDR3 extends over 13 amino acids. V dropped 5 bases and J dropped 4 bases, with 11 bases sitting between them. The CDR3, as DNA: TGTGCCAGCAGCATCGACAGAAGCACTGAAGCTTTCTTT. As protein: CASSIDRSTEAFF.

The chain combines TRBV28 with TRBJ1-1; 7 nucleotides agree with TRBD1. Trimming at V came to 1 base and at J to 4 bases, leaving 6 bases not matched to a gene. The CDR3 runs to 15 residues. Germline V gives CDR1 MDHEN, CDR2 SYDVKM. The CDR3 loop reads CASSLSDRWGTEAFF. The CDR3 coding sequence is TGTGCCAGCAGTTTATCGGACAGGTGGGGCACTGAAGCTTTCTTT.

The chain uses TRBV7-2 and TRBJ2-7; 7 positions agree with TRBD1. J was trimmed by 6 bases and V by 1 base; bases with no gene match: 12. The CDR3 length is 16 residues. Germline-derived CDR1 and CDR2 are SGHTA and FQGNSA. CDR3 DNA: TGTGCCAGCAGCTTAGTAGGGGGCGGAGAGCCCCTCGAGCAGTACTTC. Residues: CASSLVGGGEPLEQYF.

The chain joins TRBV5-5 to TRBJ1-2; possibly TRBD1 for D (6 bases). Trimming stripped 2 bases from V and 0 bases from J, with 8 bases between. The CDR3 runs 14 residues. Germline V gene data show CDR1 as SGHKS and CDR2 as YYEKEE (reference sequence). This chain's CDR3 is CASSFQGTNYGYTF. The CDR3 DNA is TGTGCCAGCAGCTTTCAGGGGACTAACTATGGCTACACCTTC.

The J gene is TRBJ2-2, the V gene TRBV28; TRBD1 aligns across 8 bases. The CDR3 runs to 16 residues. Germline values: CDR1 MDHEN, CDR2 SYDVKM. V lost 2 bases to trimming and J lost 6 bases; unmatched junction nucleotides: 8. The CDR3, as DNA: TGTGCCAGCAGTTTAAGTGGCAGGGGGCGCCCCGGGGAGCTGTTTTTT. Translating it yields CASSLSGRGRPGELFF.

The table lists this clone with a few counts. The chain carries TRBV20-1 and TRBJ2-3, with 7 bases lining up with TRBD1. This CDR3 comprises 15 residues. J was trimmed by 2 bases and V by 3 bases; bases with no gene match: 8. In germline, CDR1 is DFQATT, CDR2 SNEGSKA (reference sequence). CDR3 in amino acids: CSASERTGATDTQYF. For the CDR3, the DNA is TGCAGTGCTAGTGAACGGACAGGAGCCACAGATACGCAGTATTTT.

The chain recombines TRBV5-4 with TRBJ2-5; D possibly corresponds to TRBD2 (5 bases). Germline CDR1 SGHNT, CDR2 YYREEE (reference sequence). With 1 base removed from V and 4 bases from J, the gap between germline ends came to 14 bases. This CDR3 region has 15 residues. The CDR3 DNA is TGTGCCAGCAGCTTGTCGGCTAGCTTTCCAGAGACCCAGTACTTC. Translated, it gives CASSLSASFPETQYF.

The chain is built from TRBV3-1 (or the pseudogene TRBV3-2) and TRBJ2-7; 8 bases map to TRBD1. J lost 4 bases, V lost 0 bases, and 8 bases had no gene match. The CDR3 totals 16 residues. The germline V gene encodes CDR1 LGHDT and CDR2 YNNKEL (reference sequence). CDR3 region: CASSQEAPQGAYEQYF. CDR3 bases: TGTGCCAGCAGCCAAGAGGCCCCGCAGGGGGCATACGAGCAGTACTTC.

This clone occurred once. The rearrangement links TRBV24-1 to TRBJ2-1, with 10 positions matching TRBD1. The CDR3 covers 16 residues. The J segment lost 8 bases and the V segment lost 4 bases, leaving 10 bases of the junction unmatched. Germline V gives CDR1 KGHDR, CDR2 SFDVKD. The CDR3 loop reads CATSDPGQGIWDEQFF. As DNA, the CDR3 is TGTGCCACCAGTGACCCGGGACAGGGGATATGGGATGAGCAGTTCTTC.

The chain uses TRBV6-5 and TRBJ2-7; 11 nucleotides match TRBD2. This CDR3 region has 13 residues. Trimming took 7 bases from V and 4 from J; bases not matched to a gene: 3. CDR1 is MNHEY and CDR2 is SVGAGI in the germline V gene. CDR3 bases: TGTGCCAGCAACCTAGCGGGAGGTTACGAGCAGTACTTC. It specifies CASNLAGGYEQYF.

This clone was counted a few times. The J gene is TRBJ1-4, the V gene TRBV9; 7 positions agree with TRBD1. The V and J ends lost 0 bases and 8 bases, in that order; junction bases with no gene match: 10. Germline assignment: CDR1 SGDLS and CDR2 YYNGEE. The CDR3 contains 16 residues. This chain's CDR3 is CASSVGGVGQSEKLFF. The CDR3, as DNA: TGTGCCAGCAGCGTAGGCGGAGTGGGACAGTCGGAAAAACTGTTTTTT.